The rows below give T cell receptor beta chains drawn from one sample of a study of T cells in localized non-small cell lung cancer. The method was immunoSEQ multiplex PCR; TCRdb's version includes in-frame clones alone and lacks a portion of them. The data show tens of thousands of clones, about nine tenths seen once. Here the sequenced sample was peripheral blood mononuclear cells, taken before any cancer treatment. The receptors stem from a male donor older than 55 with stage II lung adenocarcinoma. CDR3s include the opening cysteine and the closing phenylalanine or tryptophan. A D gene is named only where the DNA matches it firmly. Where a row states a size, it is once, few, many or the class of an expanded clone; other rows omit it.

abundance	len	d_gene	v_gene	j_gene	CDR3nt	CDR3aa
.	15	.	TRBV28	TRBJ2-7	TGTGCCAGCAGTCCTATCCGGGGCCTAACCTACGAGCAGTACTTC	CASSPIRGLTYEQYF
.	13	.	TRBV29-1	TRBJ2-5	TGCAGCGTTGAGGGACAACTCCAAGAGACCCAGTACTTC	CSVEGQLQETQYF
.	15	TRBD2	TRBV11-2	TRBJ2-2	TGTGCCAGCAGCCTGGGACTAGCGCTCTCTGGGGAGCTGTTTTTT	CASSLGLALSGELFF
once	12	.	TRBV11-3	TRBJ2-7	TGTGCCAGCAGCCAGACTGGTTATGAGCAGTACTTC	CASSQTGYEQYF
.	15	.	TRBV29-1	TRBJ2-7	TGCAGCGTCACCCCCTGGGGGCAGCGCTCCTACGAGCAGTACTTC	CSVTPWGQRSYEQYF
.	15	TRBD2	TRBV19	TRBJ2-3	TGTGCCAGTAGTAGGCTAGCGGAGGGGAAAGGTACGCAGTATTTT	CASSRLAEGKGTQYF
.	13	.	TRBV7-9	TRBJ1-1	TGTGCCAGCAGCTCCTACCTAGGCACTGAAGCTTTCTTT	CASSSYLGTEAFF
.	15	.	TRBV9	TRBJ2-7	TGTGCCAGCAGCCCCGGGGGAGGGACAGCGTACGAGCAGTACTTC	CASSPGGGTAYEQYF
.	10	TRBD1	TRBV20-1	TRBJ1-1	TGCAGTGCGACCGGACAGGGGACTTTCTTT	CSATGQGTFF
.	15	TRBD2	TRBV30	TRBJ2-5	TGTGCCTGGAGTGAGGGTAGCGGGAGGGCGGAGACCCAGTACTTC	CAWSEGSGRAETQYF
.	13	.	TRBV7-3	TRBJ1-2	TGTGCCAGCAGCTTAAAACCCACCTCCGTCTACACCTTC	CASSLKPTSVYTF
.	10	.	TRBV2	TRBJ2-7	TGTGCCAGCAGTGAGAGCGAGCAGTACTTC	CASSESEQYF
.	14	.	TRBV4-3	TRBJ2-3	TGCGCCAGCAGCCAAGGGCGGGGAGCAGATACGCAGTATTTT	CASSQGRGADTQYF
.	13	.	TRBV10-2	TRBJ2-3	TGCGCCACTTCGGCCCCGAACACAGATACGCAGTATTTT	CATSAPNTDTQYF
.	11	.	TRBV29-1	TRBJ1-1	TGCAGCGTTGTCCCGAACACTGAAGCTTTCTTT	CSVVPNTEAFF
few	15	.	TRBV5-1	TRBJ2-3	TGCGCCAGCAGCTTTTTTGGAACAGGCACAGATACGCAGTATTTT	CASSFFGTGTDTQYF